This T cell receptor (beta chain) was sequenced during a study of PD-1 blockade in classical Hodgkin lymphoma. This clone was seen only a few times. The antigen is undetermined. V gave up 4 bases and J gave up 7 bases; unmatched junction bases: 7. The CDR3 sequence is 14 residues long. CDR1 is SGHTS, CDR2 YDEGEE, per germline. The method was immunoSEQ multiplex PCR; TCRdb's version includes in-frame clones alone and lacks a portion of them. Found here are about 11,000 clones, about 78% of them singletons; the top ten hold 25%. Relapse was seen in all patients after autologous stem cell transplantation, and brentuximab vedotin exposure was variable. Best responses were complete response, partial response or progressive disease. Study-level findings and limits: Baseline diversity resembling that of newly diagnosed patients was seen in complete responders. In CD4+ cells, TCR diversity went up significantly by C4D1, but in CD8+ cells it did not.

This receptor was obtained from a human donor with classical Hodgkin lymphoma. The sequenced sample was peripheral blood mononuclear cells (PBMCs), obtained at baseline. The chain is built from TRBV5-8 and TRBJ1-5, with 8 nucleotides matching TRBD1. The CDR3 sequence is CASSVGQGGQPQHF. As DNA, the CDR3 is TGTGCCAGCAGCGTAGGACAGGGTGGGCAGCCCCAGCATTTT. The full variable domain, with the rest looked up from reference TRBV5-8 and TRBJ1-5, is EAGVTQSPTHLIKTRGQQATLRCSPISGHTSVYWYQQALGLGLQFLLWYDEGEERNRGNFPPRFSGRQFPNYSSELNVNALELEDSALYLCASSVGQGGQPQHFGDGTRLSIL.